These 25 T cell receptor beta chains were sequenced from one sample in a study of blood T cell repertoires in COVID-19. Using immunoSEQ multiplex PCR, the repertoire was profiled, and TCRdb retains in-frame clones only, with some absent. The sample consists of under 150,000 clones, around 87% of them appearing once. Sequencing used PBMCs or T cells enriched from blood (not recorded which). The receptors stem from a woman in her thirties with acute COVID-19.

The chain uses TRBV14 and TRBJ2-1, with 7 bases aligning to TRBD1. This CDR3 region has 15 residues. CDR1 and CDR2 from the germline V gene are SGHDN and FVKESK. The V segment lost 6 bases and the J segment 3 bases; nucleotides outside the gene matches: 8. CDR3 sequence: CASRDGTVLYNEQFF. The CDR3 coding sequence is TGTGCCAGCAGAGACGGGACAGTTCTCTACAATGAGCAGTTCTTC.

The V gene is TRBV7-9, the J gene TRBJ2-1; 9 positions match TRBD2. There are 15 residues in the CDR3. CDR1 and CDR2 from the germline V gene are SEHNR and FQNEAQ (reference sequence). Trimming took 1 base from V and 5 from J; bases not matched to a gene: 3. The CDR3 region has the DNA TGTGCCAGCAGCTTAGAGCTAGCGGGGCACAATGAGCAGTTCTTC. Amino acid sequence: CASSLELAGHNEQFF.

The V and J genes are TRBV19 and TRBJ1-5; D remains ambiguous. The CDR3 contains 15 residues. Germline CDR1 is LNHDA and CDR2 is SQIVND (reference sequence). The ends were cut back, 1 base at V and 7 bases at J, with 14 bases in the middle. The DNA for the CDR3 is TGTGCCAGTAGTATAGGGACGGGGTCGCGGCAGCCCCAGCATTTT. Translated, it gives CASSIGTGSRQPQHF.

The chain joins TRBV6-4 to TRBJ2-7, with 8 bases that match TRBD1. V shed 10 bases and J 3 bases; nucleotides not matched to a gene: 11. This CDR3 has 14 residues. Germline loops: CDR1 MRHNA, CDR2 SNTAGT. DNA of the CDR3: TGTGCCAACCCGACTCGGGACAGGTACTACGAGCAGTACTTC. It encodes CANPTRDRYYEQYF.

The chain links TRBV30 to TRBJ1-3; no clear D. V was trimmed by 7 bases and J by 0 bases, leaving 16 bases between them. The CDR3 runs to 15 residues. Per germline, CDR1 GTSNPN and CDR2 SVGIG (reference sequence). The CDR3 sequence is CAFGVLALSGNTIYF. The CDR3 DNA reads TGTGCCTTCGGTGTGCTTGCCCTCTCTGGAAACACCATATATTTT.

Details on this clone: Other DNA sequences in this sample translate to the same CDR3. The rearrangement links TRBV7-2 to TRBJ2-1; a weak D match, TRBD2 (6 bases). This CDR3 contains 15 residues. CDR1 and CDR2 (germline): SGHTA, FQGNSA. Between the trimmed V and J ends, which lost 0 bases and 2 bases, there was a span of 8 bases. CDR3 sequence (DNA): TGTGCCAGCAGCTTAGCGGGAGGCACCTACAATGAGCAGTTCTTC. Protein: CASSLAGGTYNEQFF.

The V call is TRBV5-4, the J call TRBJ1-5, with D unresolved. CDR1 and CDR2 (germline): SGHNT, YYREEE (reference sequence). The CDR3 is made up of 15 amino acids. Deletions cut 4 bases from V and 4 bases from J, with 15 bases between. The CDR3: CASSHDGGSNQPQHF. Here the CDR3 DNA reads TGTGCCAGCAGCCACGACGGCGGGTCTAATCAGCCCCAGCATTTT.

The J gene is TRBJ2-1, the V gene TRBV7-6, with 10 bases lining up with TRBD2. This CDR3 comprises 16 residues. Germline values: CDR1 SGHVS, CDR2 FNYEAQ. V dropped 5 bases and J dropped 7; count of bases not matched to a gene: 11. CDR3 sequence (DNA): TGTGCCAGCAGCCCCATTCTCCCTAGCGGGAGTAATGAGCAGTTCTTC. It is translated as CASSPILPSGSNEQFF.

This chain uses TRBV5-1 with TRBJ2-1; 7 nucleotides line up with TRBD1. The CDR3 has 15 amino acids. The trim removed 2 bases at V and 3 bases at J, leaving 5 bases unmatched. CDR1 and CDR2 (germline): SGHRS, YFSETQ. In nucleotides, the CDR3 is TGCGCCAGCAGCTTAGGGGACAGATACTACAATGAGCAGTTCTTC. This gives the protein CASSLGDRYYNEQFF. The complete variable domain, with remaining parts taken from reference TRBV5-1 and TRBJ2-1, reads KAGVTQTPRYLIKTRGQQVTLSCSPISGHRSVSWYQQTPGQGLQFLFEYFSETQRNKGNFPGRFSGRQFSNSRSEMNVSTLELGDSALYLCASSLGDRYYNEQFFGPGTRLTVL.

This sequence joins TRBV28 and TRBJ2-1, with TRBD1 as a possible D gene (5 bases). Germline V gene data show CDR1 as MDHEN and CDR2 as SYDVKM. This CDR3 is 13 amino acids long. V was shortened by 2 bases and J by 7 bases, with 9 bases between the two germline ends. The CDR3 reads CASSLTTVNEQFF. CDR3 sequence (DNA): TGTGCCAGCAGTTTAACGACAGTGAATGAGCAGTTCTTC.

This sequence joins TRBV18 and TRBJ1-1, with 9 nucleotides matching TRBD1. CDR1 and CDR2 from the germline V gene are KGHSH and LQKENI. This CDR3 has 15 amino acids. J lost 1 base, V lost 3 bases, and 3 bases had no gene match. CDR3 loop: CASSPTGGSNTEAFF. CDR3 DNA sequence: TGTGCCAGCTCACCCACAGGGGGCTCGAACACTGAAGCTTTCTTT.

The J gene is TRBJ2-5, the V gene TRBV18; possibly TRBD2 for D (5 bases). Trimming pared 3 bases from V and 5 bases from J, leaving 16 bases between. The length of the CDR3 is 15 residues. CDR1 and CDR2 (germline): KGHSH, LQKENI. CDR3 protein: CASSPSDGVRETQYF. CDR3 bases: TGTGCCAGCTCACCTTCCGACGGGGTTCGGGAGACCCAGTACTTC.

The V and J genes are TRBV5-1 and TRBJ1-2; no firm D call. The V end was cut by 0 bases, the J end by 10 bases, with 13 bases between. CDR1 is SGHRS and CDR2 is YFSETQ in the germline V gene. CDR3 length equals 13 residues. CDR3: CASSLDPSVTYTF. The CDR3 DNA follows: TGCGCCAGCAGCTTGGATCCTAGCGTTACCTACACCTTC.

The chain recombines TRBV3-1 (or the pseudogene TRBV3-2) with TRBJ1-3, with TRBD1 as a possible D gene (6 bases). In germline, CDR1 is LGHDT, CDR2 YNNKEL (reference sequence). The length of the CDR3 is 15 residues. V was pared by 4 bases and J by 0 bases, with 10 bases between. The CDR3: CASSPIQGSGNTIYF. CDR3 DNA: TGTGCCAGCAGCCCGATACAGGGCTCTGGAAACACCATATATTTT.

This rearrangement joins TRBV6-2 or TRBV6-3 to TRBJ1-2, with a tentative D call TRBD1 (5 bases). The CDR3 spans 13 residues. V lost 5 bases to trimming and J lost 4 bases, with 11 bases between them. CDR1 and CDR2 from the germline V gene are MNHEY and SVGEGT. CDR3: CASSGKDTYGYTF. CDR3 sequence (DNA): TGTGCCAGCAGTGGAAAGGACACCTATGGCTACACCTTC.

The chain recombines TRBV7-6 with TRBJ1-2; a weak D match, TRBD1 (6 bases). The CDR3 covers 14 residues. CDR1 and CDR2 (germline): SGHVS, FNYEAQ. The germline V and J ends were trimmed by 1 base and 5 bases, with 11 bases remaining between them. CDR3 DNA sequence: TGTGCCAGCAGCTTAGGGCAGGGGAAGTATGGCTACACCTTC. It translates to CASSLGQGKYGYTF.

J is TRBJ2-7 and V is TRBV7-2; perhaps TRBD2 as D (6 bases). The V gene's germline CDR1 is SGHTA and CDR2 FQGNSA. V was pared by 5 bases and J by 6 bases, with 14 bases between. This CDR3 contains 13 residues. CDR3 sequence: CASSTTSLSEQYF. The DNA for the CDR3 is TGTGCCAGCAGCACGACTAGTCTAAGCGAGCAGTACTTC.

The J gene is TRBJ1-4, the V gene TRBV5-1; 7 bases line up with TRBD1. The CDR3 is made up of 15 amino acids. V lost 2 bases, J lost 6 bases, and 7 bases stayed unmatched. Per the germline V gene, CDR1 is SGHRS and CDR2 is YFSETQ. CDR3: CASSLPTGQDEKLFF. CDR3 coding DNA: TGCGCCAGCAGCTTACCGACAGGGCAAGATGAAAAACTGTTTTTT.

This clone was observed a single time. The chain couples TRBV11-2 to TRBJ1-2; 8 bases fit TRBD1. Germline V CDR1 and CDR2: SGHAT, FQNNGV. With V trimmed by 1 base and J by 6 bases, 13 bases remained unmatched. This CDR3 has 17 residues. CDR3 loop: CASSLGLWDRSSDGYTF. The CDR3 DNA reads TGTGCCAGCAGCTTAGGACTCTGGGACAGGTCCTCTGATGGCTACACCTTC.

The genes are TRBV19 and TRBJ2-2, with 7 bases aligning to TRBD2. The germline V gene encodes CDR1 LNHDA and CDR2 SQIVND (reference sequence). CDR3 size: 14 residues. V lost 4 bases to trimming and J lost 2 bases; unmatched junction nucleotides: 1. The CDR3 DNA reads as TGTGCCAGTAGTAGCGGGGGAAACACCGGGGAGCTGTTTTTT. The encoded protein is CASSSGGNTGELFF.

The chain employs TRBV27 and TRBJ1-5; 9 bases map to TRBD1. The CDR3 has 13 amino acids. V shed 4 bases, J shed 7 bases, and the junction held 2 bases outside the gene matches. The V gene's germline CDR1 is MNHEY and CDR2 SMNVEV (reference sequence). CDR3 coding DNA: TGTGCCAGCAGTTGGGACAGGGACCAGCCCCAGCATTTT. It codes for CASSWDRDQPQHF.

CDR3 DNA: TGTGCCAGCAGCGGACGGGCGGGTCAGCCCCAGCATTTT. This translates into CASSGRAGQPQHF. The chain links TRBV9 to TRBJ1-5, with D unresolved. The CDR3 extends over 13 amino acids. Trimming stripped 3 bases from V and 6 bases from J, with 10 bases between. In germline, CDR1 is SGDLS, CDR2 YYNGEE.

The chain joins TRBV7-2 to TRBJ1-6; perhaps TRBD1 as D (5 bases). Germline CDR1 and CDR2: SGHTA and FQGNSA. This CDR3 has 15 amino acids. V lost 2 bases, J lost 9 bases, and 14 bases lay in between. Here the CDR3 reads CASSLRWGEFSPLHF. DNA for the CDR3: TGTGCCAGCAGCTTAAGGTGGGGGGAGTTTTCACCCCTCCACTTT.

CDR3 residues: CASSVAPGGDTQYF. CDR3 in DNA: TGTGCCAGCAGCGTAGCCCCAGGGGGGGATACGCAGTATTTT. The gene calls are TRBV9 and TRBJ2-3; D might be TRBD1 (7 bases). CDR3 size: 14 residues. V lost 0 bases and J lost 6, with 11 bases in between. Germline V CDR1 and CDR2: SGDLS, YYNGEE.

The chain's CDR3 is CASSYPGVDTEAFF. The CDR3 DNA follows: TGTGCCAGCAGTTACCCGGGAGTGGACACTGAAGCTTTCTTT. The genes are TRBV28 and TRBJ1-1; D is unclear. Trimming shortened V by 4 bases and J by 3 bases, and 12 bases separated the two germline ends. Germline lookup yields CDR1 MDHEN and CDR2 SYDVKM. CDR3 length: 14 amino acids.